Included here is one TCR beta chain sequence, with context. Its antigen is unidentified. The entry originates in a study of radiation and T cells in renal cell carcinoma. Study information: Nephrectomy followed 15 Gy stereotactic body radiation by 4 weeks. Overall study results and limits: Top tumor clonotypes rose in blood 2 weeks post-radiation, then contracted.

Time point indicated: blood 2 weeks post-SBRT. Treatment defined: 15 Gy SBRT to primary tumor, nephrectomy 4 weeks later. Blood was sampled at baseline, 2 weeks and 4 weeks after SBRT. Clear cell pathology was present in this patient's renal cell carcinoma. Generated by immunoSEQ multiplex PCR, the TCRdb table keeps only in-frame clones and is missing some. Seen here are tens of thousands of clones, roughly 79% observed once, and the top ten hold roughly 7%. The CDR3 runs 15 residues. J lost 0 bases, V lost 1 base, and 3 bases had no gene match. CDR1 and CDR2 from the germline V gene are SGHRS and YFSETQ.

The clonotype originates from a man in his 60s with renal cell carcinoma. V usage is TRBV5-1 and J usage is TRBJ1-2; the match to TRBD1 covers 7 bases. Here the sequenced sample was blood, taken from a patient whose treatment included radiotherapy and nephrectomy. CDR3 coding DNA: TGCGCCAGCAGCTTGTCAGGGGGAACTAACTATGGCTACACCTTC. Amino acids: CASSLSGGTNYGYTF.